Shown below are 27 T cell receptor beta chains from a single sample sequenced in a study of blood T cell repertoires in COVID-19. Produced via immunoSEQ multiplex PCR; TCRdb's table is partial and in-frame only. This sample yields 360,000 or so clones, of which roughly 89% are seen a single time; 6.5% to 7% belongs to the top ten. Sequenced material: peripheral blood. The source is a man aged 18-30 years with active or convalescent COVID-19.

The V and J genes are TRBV14 and TRBJ1-4, with D unclear. The CDR3 has 19 residues. V gave up 1 base and J gave up 6 bases, with 24 bases separating them. CDR1 and CDR2 from the germline V gene are SGHDN and FVKESK. In DNA form, the CDR3 reads TGTGCCAGCAGCCAAGGGATATCGACTTGGGGAGGAGTTGATGAAAAACTGTTTTTT. Amino acids: CASSQGISTWGGVDEKLFF.

DNA for the CDR3: TGCGCCAGCAGCCAAGAAGCGACAGTGAACACTGAAGCTTTCTTT. Its protein product is CASSQEATVNTEAFF. The rearrangement joins TRBV4-3 to TRBJ1-1; D is perhaps TRBD1 (5 bases). The CDR3 totals 15 residues. V lost 0 bases and J 0 bases, leaving 8 bases between the germline ends. CDR1 and CDR2 from the germline V gene are LGHNA and YSLEER.

The chain carries TRBV7-9 and TRBJ2-7, with a tentative D call TRBD1 (6 bases). CDR1 and CDR2 (germline): SEHNR, FQNEAQ (reference sequence). The CDR3 spans 13 residues. V was pared by 3 bases and J by 4 bases, with 10 bases between. CDR3 sequence reads: CASSFGRGYEQYF. The CDR3 nucleotides are TGTGCCAGCAGCTTTGGCAGGGGATACGAGCAGTACTTC.

This clone was found once. The chain employs TRBV4-3 and TRBJ2-5; 11 nucleotides line up with TRBD1. The germline V gene has CDR1 LGHNA and CDR2 YSLEER. This CDR3 is built from 18 residues. The trim removed 0 bases at V and 6 bases at J, leaving 12 bases unmatched. As DNA, the CDR3 is TGCGCCAGCAGCCAAGATCCCCCAGGACAGGGGGCTGGGAAGACCCAGTACTTC. Protein product: CASSQDPPGQGAGKTQYF.

V is TRBV7-8 and J is TRBJ2-3, with 11 bases matching TRBD2. This CDR3 is built from 17 residues. The germline V gene has CDR1 SGHVS and CDR2 FQNEAQ. The J segment lost 6 bases and the V segment lost 4 bases, leaving 12 bases of the junction unmatched. The CDR3 DNA follows: TGTGCCAGCAGCTGGGGGGGAAGACTAGCGGGAACGGATACGCAGTATTTT. It codes for CASSWGGRLAGTDTQYF.

The gene calls are TRBV28 and TRBJ1-1; a possible D gene is TRBD1 (5 bases). V lost 5 bases and J lost 0, with 13 bases in between. Germline CDR1 MDHEN, CDR2 SYDVKM. The CDR3 consists of 15 residues. CDR3 sequence: CASSPPGIMNTEAFF. For the CDR3, the DNA is TGTGCCAGCAGTCCCCCAGGGATCATGAACACTGAAGCTTTCTTT.

V gene TRBV5-1 combines with J gene TRBJ1-5, with D uncertain. V lost 0 bases, J lost 4 bases, and 8 bases lay in between. There are 14 residues in the CDR3. From germline, CDR1 is SGHRS and CDR2 YFSETQ. The CDR3: CASSLEAGNQPQHF. CDR3 nucleotide sequence: TGCGCCAGCAGCTTGGAGGCAGGTAATCAGCCCCAGCATTTT.

The rearrangement joins TRBV11-2 to TRBJ1-3, with 8 nucleotides matching TRBD1. The germline CDR1 and CDR2 sequences are SGHAT and FQNNGV. Trimming removed 5 bases from V and 0 bases from J; junction bases left unmatched: 12. The CDR3 has 18 residues. CDR3 sequence: CASSLNRQGTSSGNTIYF. Written as DNA, the CDR3 is TGTGCCAGCAGCCTCAATCGACAGGGGACGAGCTCTGGAAACACCATATATTTT. Filled out from reference TRBV11-2 and TRBJ1-3, the complete variable domain reads EAGVAQSPRYKIIEKRQSVAFWCNPISGHATLYWYQQILGQGPKLLIQFQNNGVVDDSQLPKDRFSAERLKGVDSTLKIQPAKLEDSAVYLCASSLNRQGTSSGNTIYFGEGSWLTVV.

The chain is built from TRBV6-2 or TRBV6-3 and TRBJ2-7; TRBD1 matches 11 bases. V dropped 4 bases and J dropped 0; count of bases not matched to a gene: 11. Germline V gene data show CDR1 as MNHEY and CDR2 as SVGEGT. The CDR3 covers 18 residues. The CDR3 sequence: CASSSLDRGLKSSYEQYF. The CDR3, as DNA: TGTGCCAGCAGTTCACTGGACAGGGGGCTAAAGAGCTCCTACGAGCAGTACTTC.

Comments on this clone: This sample includes further DNA sequences coding for the same CDR3. The chain employs TRBV27 and TRBJ2-3, with a weak D call TRBD1 (5 bases). Trimming took 5 bases from V and 3 from J, leaving 9 bases between them. CDR1 and CDR2 (germline): MNHEY, SMNVEV (reference sequence). The CDR3 has 13 amino acids. DNA for the CDR3: TGTGCCAGCAGTCTTGACAGTACAGATACGCAGTATTTT. This encodes CASSLDSTDTQYF.

V usage is TRBV5-1 and J usage is TRBJ2-1; 12 bases agree with TRBD2. V lost 1 base, J lost 7 bases, and 6 bases stayed unmatched. CDR3 length: 16 residues. Germline V gives CDR1 SGHRS, CDR2 YFSETQ. CDR3 bases: TGCGCCAGCAGCTTGTTGCTAGCGGGGGGGAATAATGAGCAGTTCTTC. As protein: CASSLLLAGGNNEQFF.

The chain has TRBV12-5 and TRBJ2-1; 7 positions match TRBD2. Germline V gives CDR1 LGHNT, CDR2 FRNRAP. The V and J ends lost 6 bases and 8 bases, in that order; junction bases with no gene match: 16. This CDR3 has 16 residues. CDR3 DNA: TGTGCTAGTGGAGCTAGCGGATCTTGGTCTCTCGATGAGCAGTTCTTC. Translated, it gives CASGASGSWSLDEQFF.

The chain has TRBV28 and TRBJ2-1, with a tentative D call TRBD1 (6 bases). Germline CDR1 MDHEN, CDR2 SYDVKM. The CDR3 is made up of 13 amino acids. V lost 6 bases, J lost 5 bases, and 11 bases lay in between. The CDR3 nucleotides read TGTGCCAGCAGCTTCGACAGGAACAATGAGCAGTTCTTC. Amino acids: CASSFDRNNEQFF.

The V call is TRBV5-1, the J call TRBJ1-2; D ambiguous. This CDR3 is built from 15 residues. Germline V gives CDR1 SGHRS, CDR2 YFSETQ. With 0 bases removed from V and 3 bases from J, the gap between germline ends came to 12 bases. CDR3 in amino acids: CASSLGGFTDYGYTF. The CDR3 region has the DNA TGCGCCAGCAGCTTGGGAGGCTTCACGGACTATGGCTACACCTTC.

The chain uses TRBV5-1 and TRBJ1-4; 7 bases align to TRBD1. This CDR3 contains 16 residues. The V segment lost 2 bases and the J segment 0 bases; nucleotides outside the gene matches: 4. CDR1 is SGHRS, CDR2 YFSETQ, per germline. The CDR3 spells CASSLGGLTTNEKLFF. The DNA of the CDR3 is TGCGCCAGCAGCTTAGGGGGCCTAACAACTAATGAAAAACTGTTTTTT.

The CDR3 DNA is TGTGCCAGCAGGTCACAGGGGAACACTGAAGCTTTCTTT. It is translated as CASRSQGNTEAFF. The genes are TRBV12-3 or TRBV12-4 and TRBJ1-1; a weak D match, TRBD1 (6 bases). The CDR3 consists of 13 residues. V was shortened by 6 bases and J by 1 base, with 9 bases between the two germline ends.

V usage is TRBV5-1 and J usage is TRBJ1-1, with TRBD1 identical over 7 bases. The J segment lost 1 base and the V segment lost 0 bases, leaving 9 bases of the junction unmatched. The germline V gene encodes CDR1 SGHRS and CDR2 YFSETQ. The CDR3 has 17 residues. CDR3 region: CASSLGRDSRGNTEAFF. In DNA form, the CDR3 reads TGCGCCAGCAGCTTGGGCCGGGACAGTAGAGGGAACACTGAAGCTTTCTTT.

The V gene is TRBV7-6, the J gene TRBJ2-3, with 10 bases identical to TRBD2. V was clipped by 5 bases and J by 3 bases; unmatched bases: 5. Per germline, CDR1 SGHVS and CDR2 FNYEAQ. The CDR3 runs to 15 residues. CDR3 nucleotide sequence: TGTGCCAGCAGCCCTAGCGGGAGCCTAACAGATACGCAGTATTTT. The encoded protein is CASSPSGSLTDTQYF.

This clone has just a few counts. An end of the junction does not agree with germline; a read error may underlie this. The rearrangement links TRBV9 to TRBJ1-2, with 7 bases identical to TRBD1. The CDR3 length is 13 residues. In germline, CDR1 is SGDLS, CDR2 YYNGEE. CDR3: CASTVGVGGGYTF. DNA of the CDR3: TGTGCCAGCACCGTAGGGGTAGGGGGCGGCTACACCTTC.

This chain joins TRBV7-2 and TRBJ1-1; D possibly corresponds to TRBD1 (6 bases). The germline V gene has CDR1 SGHTA and CDR2 FQGNSA. Trimming stripped 4 bases from V and 0 bases from J, with 9 bases between. The CDR3 extends over 14 amino acids. CDR3 amino acids: CASSYGQMNTEAFF. CDR3 in DNA: TGTGCCAGCAGCTACGGACAGATGAACACTGAAGCTTTCTTT.

The CDR3 nucleotides are TGTGCCAGCAGCGTAAAGGGGCTAGCGGGAAGAGAGACCCAGTACTTC. It specifies CASSVKGLAGRETQYF. The J gene is TRBJ2-5, the V gene TRBV9, with TRBD2 identical over 9 bases. Per the germline V gene, CDR1 is SGDLS and CDR2 is YYNGEE. Unmatched junction bases numbered 8, after V lost 1 base and J lost 4 bases. The CDR3 runs to 16 residues.

The chain combines TRBV9 with TRBJ2-7, with 7 bases matching TRBD2. The ends lost 1 base at V and 5 bases at J; junction bases unmatched: 12. The length of the CDR3 is 16 residues. Germline lookup yields CDR1 SGDLS and CDR2 YYNGEE. The CDR3 bases are TGTGCCAGCAGCGTACCCTCCTCAGGGAGGGTCCACGAGCAGTACTTC. The encoded protein is CASSVPSSGRVHEQYF.

The chain has TRBV29-1 and TRBJ1-2; D is undetermined. This CDR3 region has 14 residues. CDR1 SQVTM and CDR2 ANQGSEA come from the germline V gene. The V end was cut by 0 bases, the J end by 4 bases, with 12 bases between. In DNA, the CDR3 is TGCAGCGTTGAAGATCTAACAGATAGCTATGGCTACACCTTC. This codes for CSVEDLTDSYGYTF.

The chain employs TRBV5-5 and TRBJ2-1; TRBD2 is a possible D gene (5 bases). Per the germline V gene, CDR1 is SGHKS and CDR2 is YYEKEE (reference sequence). V was pared by 2 bases and J by 0 bases, with 6 bases between. The CDR3 has 14 amino acids. CDR3 amino acids: CASSFAGSYNEQFF. DNA for the CDR3: TGTGCCAGCAGCTTTGCGGGCTCCTACAATGAGCAGTTCTTC.

In this sample, this clone turned up a few times. V gene TRBV10-3 combines with J gene TRBJ2-7, with D unclear. CDR1 ENHRY and CDR2 SYGVKD come from the germline V gene. The V and J ends lost 8 bases and 3 bases respectively, with 14 bases between them. The CDR3 consists of 13 residues. CDR3 residues: CAIGSVRNYEQYF. The CDR3, as DNA: TGTGCCATCGGTTCCGTGCGGAACTACGAGCAGTACTTC.

The chain has TRBV14 and TRBJ1-2; D not resolved. Between the trimmed V and J ends, which lost 4 bases and 2 bases, there was a span of 8 bases. The length of the CDR3 is 13 residues. Germline values: CDR1 SGHDN, CDR2 FVKESK. CDR3 nucleotides: TGTGCCAGCAGCCTGAACAGAAACTATGGCTACACCTTC. The encoded protein is CASSLNRNYGYTF.

This chain uses TRBV27 with TRBJ1-6, with 9 bases matching TRBD1. CDR3 length equals 15 residues. Germline CDR1 is MNHEY and CDR2 is SMNVEV (reference sequence). V lost 1 base and J lost 9; bases outside the gene matches: 4. The CDR3 DNA reads TGTGCCAGCAGTTTATTAATGGACAGGGGTTCACCCCTCCACTTT. It is translated as CASSLLMDRGSPLHF.